This T cell receptor beta chain was found in a study of response to subunit inactivated influenza vaccine. Study-wide points: Authors proposed each seasonal influenza vaccination draws in few new T cells.

This clonotype occurred a few times. What it binds is unknown. Sequence at one end of the junction differs from germline and may be a read error. TCRdb itself ran the RT-PCR reads through MiXCR, one entry per CDR3 protein. The sample gives roughly 570,000 distinct CDR3 sequences, 10% to 15% of which show up once; over 10% is in the top ten. CDR3 size: 11 residues. The germline V gene has CDR1 DFQATT and CDR2 SNEGSKA (reference sequence). The clonotype was recovered from a man aged 45-65 years who received an inactivated influenza vaccine. The source was PBMCs from blood, collected more than 35 days after vaccination. The rearrangement links TRBV20-1 to TRBJ1-5, with D unresolved. The DNA for the CDR3 is TGCAGTGCTAACCGGGATACGCGAAATTATTTT. Its protein is CSANRDTRNYF.